This TCR beta chain was sequenced in a study of shared clonotypes between healthy human individuals. Measured with immunoSEQ multiplex PCR; TCRdb has only the in-frame clones, and not every one. The sample holds millions of clones, 80% to 95% seen once. The CDR3 length is 16 residues. The V end lost 1 base, the J end lost 2 bases, and 13 bases lay between the germline ends. Germline V gene lookup returns CDR1 SGHKS and CDR2 YYEKEE (reference sequence). Sequencing was carried out using naive CD4+ T cells from PBMCs. Subset indicated: CD45RA+ positively selected. The receptor comes from a man younger than 35 in good health. Some clones in this sample may be carry-over from other donors' samples. This chain links TRBV5-5 with TRBJ2-1, with D tentatively TRBD1 (6 bases). Written as DNA, the CDR3 is TGTGCCAGCAGCTTGAATCTGGGGGCAACCTACAATGAGCAGTTCTTC. Amino acid sequence: CASSLNLGATYNEQFF. Full variable domain (outside the CDR3, taken from reference TRBV5-5 and TRBJ2-1): DAGVTQSPTHLIKTRGQQVTLRCSPISGHKSVSWYQQVLGQGPQFIFQYYEKEERGRGNFPDRFSARQFPNYSSELNVNALLLGDSALYLCASSLNLGATYNEQFFGPGTRLTVL.